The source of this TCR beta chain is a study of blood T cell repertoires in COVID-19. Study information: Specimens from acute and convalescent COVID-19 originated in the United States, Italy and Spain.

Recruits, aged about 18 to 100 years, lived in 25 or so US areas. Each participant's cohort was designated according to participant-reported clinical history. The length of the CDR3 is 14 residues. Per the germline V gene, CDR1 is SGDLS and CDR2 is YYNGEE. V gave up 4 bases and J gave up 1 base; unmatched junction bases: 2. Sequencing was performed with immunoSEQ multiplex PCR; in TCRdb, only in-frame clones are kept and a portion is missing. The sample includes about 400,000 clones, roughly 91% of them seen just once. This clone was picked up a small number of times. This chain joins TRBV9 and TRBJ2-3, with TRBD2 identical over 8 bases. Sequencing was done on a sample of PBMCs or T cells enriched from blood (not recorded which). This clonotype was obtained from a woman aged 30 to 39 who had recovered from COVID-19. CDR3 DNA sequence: TGTGCCAGCAGCAGGCGGGGGGGCACAGATACGCAGTATTTT. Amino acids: CASSRRGGTDTQYF.